This TCR beta chain stems from a study of long-term antiretroviral therapy in people with HIV. Study overall: About a decade before 2015, the earliest samples were taken when ART was typically delayed. Study-level points and caveats: Relative to control repertoires, HIV repertoires exhibited narrower CDR3 length ranges.

For this clone: Antigen specificity is unknown.

They ran version v3.0 of the immunoSEQ assay at survey level. Produced via immunoSEQ multiplex PCR; TCRdb's table is partial and in-frame only. The table records more than 15,000 clones, about 95% of them present only once. The germline CDR1 and CDR2 sequences are LGHNT and FRNRAP. The CDR3 has 12 residues. V was trimmed by 9 bases and J by 10 bases, leaving 15 bases between them. The chain joins TRBV12-5 to TRBJ2-2, with a weak D call TRBD2 (6 bases). The sequencing used unsorted PBMCs, collected roughly 6.8 years after starting antiretroviral therapy. The receptor was isolated from a woman aged 45-65 years with HIV. CDR3 DNA: TGTGCTAGCGCCTCGGGAGTAACGGAGCTGTTTTTT. Its protein is CASASGVTELFF.